This T cell receptor beta chain was observed in a study of CD8+CD57+ T cells in acquired aplastic anemia. Study-wide points: Some 29 CD8+ CDR3 sequences were shared between patients and controls.

In patients chosen for sequencing, flow cytometry had shown CD8+CD57+ cell expansion. There are 16 residues in the CDR3. V dropped 5 bases and J dropped 2 bases, with 18 bases sitting between them. In germline, CDR1 is SGHTA, CDR2 FQGNSA. Profiling that covered TCR beta VDJ and CDR3 relied on genomic DNA as its template. TCRdb fed the reads into MiXCR, producing one record per CDR3 protein. Seen here are 150,000 to 200,000 distinct CDR3 sequences, about 45% observed once, and the top ten hold over 0.95%. A remark on this clonotype: Its target is not known.

Sequenced input: sorted CD4+, CD8+, or CD8+CD57+ T cells (not recorded which) from PBMCs. The chain uses TRBV7-2 and TRBJ2-5; tentatively, D is TRBD2 (5 bases). The sequence came from a human donor with aplastic anemia. The DNA for the CDR3 is TGTGCCAGCAGCCTCCGTAGCGCTCGCGAACAAGAGACCCAGTACTTC. It translates to CASSLRSAREQETQYF.